This TCR beta chain derives from a study of identical twins. The sample holds a few counts of this clonotype. TCRdb itself ran the 5' RACE reads through MiXCR, one entry per CDR3 protein. There are hundreds of thousands of distinct CDR3 sequences in the sample; 9% to 15% occur only once, and around 1.6% lies in the top ten. V dropped 6 bases and J dropped 4 bases, with 10 bases sitting between them. This CDR3 region has 12 residues. These data are also associated with another study on yellow fever vaccine responses in identical twins.

The sample consisted of PBMCs. The receptor comes from a woman aged 18-29 years in good health. J is TRBJ2-7 and V is TRBV12-3 or TRBV12-4, with D perhaps given as TRBD1 or TRBD2 (5 bases each). CDR3 amino acids: CASRNGAYEQYF. The DNA of the CDR3 is TGTGCCAGCAGAAACGGGGCTTACGAGCAGTACTTC.